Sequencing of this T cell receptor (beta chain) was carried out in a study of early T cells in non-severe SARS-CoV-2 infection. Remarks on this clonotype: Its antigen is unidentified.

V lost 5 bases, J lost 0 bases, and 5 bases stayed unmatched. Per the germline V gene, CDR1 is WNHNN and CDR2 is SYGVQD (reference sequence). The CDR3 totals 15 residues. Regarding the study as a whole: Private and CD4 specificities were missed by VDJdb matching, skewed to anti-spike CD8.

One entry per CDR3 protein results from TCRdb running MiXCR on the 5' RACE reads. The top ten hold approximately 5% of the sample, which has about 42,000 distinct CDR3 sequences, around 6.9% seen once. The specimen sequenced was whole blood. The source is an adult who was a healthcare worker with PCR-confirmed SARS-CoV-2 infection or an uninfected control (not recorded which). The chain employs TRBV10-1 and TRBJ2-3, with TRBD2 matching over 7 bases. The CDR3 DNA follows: TGCGCCAGCAGTAGAAGCGGGGTGAGCACAGATACGCAGTATTTT. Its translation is CASSRSGVSTDTQYF.